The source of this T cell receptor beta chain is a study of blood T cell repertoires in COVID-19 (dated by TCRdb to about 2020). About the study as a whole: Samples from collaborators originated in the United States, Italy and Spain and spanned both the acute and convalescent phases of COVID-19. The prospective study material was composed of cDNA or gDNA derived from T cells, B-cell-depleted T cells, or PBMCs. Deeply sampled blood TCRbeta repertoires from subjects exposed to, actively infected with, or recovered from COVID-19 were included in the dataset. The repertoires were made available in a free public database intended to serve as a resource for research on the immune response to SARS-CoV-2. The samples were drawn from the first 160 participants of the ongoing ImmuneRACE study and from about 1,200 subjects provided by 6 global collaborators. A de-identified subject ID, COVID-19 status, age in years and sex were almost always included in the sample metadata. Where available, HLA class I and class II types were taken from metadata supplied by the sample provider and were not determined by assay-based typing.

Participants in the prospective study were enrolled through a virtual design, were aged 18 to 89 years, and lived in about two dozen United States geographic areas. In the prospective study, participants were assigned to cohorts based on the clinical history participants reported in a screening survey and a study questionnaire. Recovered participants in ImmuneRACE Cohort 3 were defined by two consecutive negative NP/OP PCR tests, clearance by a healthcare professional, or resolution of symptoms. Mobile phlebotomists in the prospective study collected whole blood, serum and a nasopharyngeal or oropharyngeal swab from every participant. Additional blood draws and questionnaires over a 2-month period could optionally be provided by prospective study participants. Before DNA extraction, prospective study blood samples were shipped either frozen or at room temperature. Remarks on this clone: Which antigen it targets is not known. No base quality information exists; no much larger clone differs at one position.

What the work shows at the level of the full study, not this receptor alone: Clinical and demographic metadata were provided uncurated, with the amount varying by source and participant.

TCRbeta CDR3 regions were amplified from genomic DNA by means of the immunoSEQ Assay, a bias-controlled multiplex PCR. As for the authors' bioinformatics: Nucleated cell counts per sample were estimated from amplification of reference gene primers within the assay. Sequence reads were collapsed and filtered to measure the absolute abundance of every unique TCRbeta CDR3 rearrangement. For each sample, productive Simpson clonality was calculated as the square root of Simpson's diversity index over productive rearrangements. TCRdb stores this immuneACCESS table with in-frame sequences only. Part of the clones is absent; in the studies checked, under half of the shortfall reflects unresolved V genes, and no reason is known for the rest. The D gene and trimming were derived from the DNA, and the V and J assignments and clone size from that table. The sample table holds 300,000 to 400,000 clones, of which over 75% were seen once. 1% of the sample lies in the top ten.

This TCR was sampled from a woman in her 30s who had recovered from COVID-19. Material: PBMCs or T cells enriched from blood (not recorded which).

CDR3 loop: CANRQELNSPLHF. In nucleotide form, the sequence is TGTGCCAACCGACAGGAACTTAATTCACCCCTCCACTTT. The V and J segments used are TRBV2 and TRBJ1-6; TRBD1 is perhaps the D gene, given 6 matching bases. From the cysteine through the phenylalanine, the CDR3 covers 13 amino acids. Only the CDR3 portion is preserved as DNA: 39 bases, with reading frame beginning at the first base. Between the V and J ends, shortened by 10 bases and 6 bases respectively, the junction contains 13 bases. The CDR1 and CDR2 encoded by the germline V gene are SNHLY and FYNNEI. With the portions outside the CDR3 filled from the reference TRBV2 and TRBJ1-6 genes, the complete variable region becomes EPEVTQTPSHQVTQMGQEVILRCVPISNHLYFYWYRQILGQKVEFLVSFYNNEISEKSEIFDDQFSVERPDGSNFTLKIRSTKLEDSAMYFCANRQELNSPLHFGNGTRLTVT.